This T cell receptor beta chain was captured by sequencing in a study of blood T cell repertoires in COVID-19. Background on the study: There were acute and convalescent COVID-19 samples, and they came from the United States, Italy and Spain. T cells, B-cell-depleted T cells, or PBMCs provided the cDNA or gDNA that served as material.

In the source study's methods: Estimation of nucleated cell counts was performed using reference gene primer amplification. The assay was immunoSEQ multiplex PCR, and TCRdb's table has in-frame clones only and misses some. Clone size and V and J calls were adopted from that table, with D and trimming inferred from the DNA. The data show fewer than 80,000 clones, about 87% seen once. Per germline, CDR1 SGHNT and CDR2 YYREEE (reference sequence). The CDR3 extends over 17 amino acids. Trimming pared 4 bases from V and 2 bases from J, leaving 20 bases between. Sequencing was done on a sample of peripheral blood. The V gene is TRBV5-4, the J gene TRBJ2-3; D gene unclear. The source is a man in his 70s with acute or convalescent COVID-19. In DNA, the CDR3 is TGTGCCAGCAGCCCGCCCCCCACTCAAGCTAACACAGATACGCAGTATTTT. It specifies CASSPPPTQANTDTQYF.